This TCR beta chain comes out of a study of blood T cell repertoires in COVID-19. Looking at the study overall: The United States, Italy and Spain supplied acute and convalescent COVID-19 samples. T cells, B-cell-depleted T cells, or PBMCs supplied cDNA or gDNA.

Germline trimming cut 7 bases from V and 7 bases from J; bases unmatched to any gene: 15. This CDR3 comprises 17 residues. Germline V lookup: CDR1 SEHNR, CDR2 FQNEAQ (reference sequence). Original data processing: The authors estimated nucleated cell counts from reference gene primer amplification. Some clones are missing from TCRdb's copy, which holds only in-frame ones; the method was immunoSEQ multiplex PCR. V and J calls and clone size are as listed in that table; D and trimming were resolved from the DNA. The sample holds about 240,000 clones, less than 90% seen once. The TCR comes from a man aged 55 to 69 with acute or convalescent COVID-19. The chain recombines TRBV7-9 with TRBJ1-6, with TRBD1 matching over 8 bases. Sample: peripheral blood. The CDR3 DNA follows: TGTGCCAGCACCCTATTGGCCGGGACAGGTCGAAATTCACCCCTCCACTTT. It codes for CASTLLAGTGRNSPLHF.